The present TCR beta chain was sequenced within a study of Graves' ophthalmopathy and Graves' hyperthyroidism. Amplification of the TCR beta CDR3 regions used RNA transcripts (as template). HTBI-primed first-round RT-PCR preceded second-round multiplex PCR. TCRdb re-called the multiplex PCR reads through MiXCR, storing one row per CDR3 protein. This sample carries 560,000 or so distinct CDR3 sequences, 39% of them seen once, and the ten largest clones take about 4%. Material: peripheral blood or thyroid tissue (not recorded which). The TCR comes from an adult man with Graves' hyperthyroidism.

The CDR3 DNA sequence: TGTGCCAGCAGTTTTAAGGGAGACTCCTACGAGCAGTACTTC. Its translation: CASSFKGDSYEQYF. The chain employs TRBV7-2 and TRBJ2-7, with a tentative D call TRBD2 (5 bases). This CDR3 has 14 residues. With 6 bases removed from V and 0 bases from J, the gap between germline ends came to 12 bases. Germline values: CDR1 SGHTA, CDR2 FQGNSA. Variable domain in full (rest from reference TRBV7-2 and TRBJ2-7): GAGVSQSPSNKVTEKGKDVELRCDPISGHTALYWYRQSLGQGLEFLIYFQGNSAPDKSGLPSDRFSAERTGGSVSTLTIQRTQQEDSAVYLCASSFKGDSYEQYFGPGTRLTVT.